Below, one T cell receptor beta chain is given with its context. Its antigen is undetermined. Trimming removed 3 bases from V and 3 bases from J, with 15 bases in between. Germline-derived CDR1 and CDR2 are MNHNS and SASEGT. This CDR3 has 16 residues. As for time point: pre-treatment sample, taken before nivolumab and TIL therapy. Stage 4 NSCLC adults joined between 2017 and January 2020. The sample is drawn from a study of TIL therapy for anti-PD-1-resistant metastatic lung cancer. Study information: Four tumors were EGFR-mutant and two were ALK-rearranged.

Study outcomes and limitations: The cohort had more treatment-naive, never-smoker and oncogene-addicted patients than typical.

The immunoSEQ assay was v3. Profiled with immunoSEQ multiplex PCR; TCRdb holds only in-frame clones, not every one. The data contain tens of thousands of clones, 69% of them seen just once; the ten biggest clones take up 5.5% to 8.5%. Specimen: blood, collected at baseline. The sequence came from a person aged 25 to 80 with non-small cell lung cancer. The rearrangement uses TRBV6-1 and TRBJ1-5; no clear D gene. In nucleotides, the CDR3 is TGTGCCAGCAGTGATTTGAGGACCTCACTCAATCAGCCCCAGCATTTT. This codes for CASSDLRTSLNQPQHF.